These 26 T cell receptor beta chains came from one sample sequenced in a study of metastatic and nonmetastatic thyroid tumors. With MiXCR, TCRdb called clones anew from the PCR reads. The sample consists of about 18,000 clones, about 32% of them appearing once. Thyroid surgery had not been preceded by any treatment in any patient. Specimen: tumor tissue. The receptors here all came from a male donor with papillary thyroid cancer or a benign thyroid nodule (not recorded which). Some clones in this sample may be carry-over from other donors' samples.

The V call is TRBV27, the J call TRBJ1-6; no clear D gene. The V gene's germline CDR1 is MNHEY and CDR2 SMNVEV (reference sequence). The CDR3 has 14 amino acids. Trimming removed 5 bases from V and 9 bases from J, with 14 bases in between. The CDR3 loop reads CASSAGNPGSPLHF. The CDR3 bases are TGTGCCAGCAGTGCCGGGAACCCTGGTTCACCCCTCCACTTT.

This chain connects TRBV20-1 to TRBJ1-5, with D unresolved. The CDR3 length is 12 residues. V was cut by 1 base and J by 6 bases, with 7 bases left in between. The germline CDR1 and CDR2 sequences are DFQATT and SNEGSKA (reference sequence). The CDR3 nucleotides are TGCAGTGCTAGAGTGGGGAGTCAGCCCCAGCATTTT. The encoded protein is CSARVGSQPQHF.

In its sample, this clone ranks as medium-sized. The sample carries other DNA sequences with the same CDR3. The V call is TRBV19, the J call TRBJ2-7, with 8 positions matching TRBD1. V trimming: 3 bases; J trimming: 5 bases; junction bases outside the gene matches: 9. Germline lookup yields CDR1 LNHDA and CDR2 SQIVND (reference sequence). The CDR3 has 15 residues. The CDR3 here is CASSIGQGAFHEQYF. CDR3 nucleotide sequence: TGTGCCAGTAGTATTGGCCAGGGGGCTTTCCACGAGCAGTACTTC.

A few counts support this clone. CDR3 bases: TGTGCCAGCAGTGAGATAACAGGGGGGTCCACCGGGGAGCTGTTTTTT. Translation gives CASSEITGGSTGELFF. The chain has TRBV25-1 and TRBJ2-2; TRBD1 matches 8 bases. CDR3 length: 16 amino acids. V shed 3 bases and J 4 bases; nucleotides not matched to a gene: 7. CDR1 and CDR2 from the germline V gene are MGHDK and SYGVNS. The full variable domain, with the rest looked up from reference TRBV25-1 and TRBJ2-2, is EADIYQTPRYLVIGTGKKITLECSQTMGHDKMYWYQQDPGMELHLIHYSYGVNSTEKGDLSSESTVSRIRTEHFPLTLESARPSHTSQYLCASSEITGGSTGELFFGEGSRLTVL.

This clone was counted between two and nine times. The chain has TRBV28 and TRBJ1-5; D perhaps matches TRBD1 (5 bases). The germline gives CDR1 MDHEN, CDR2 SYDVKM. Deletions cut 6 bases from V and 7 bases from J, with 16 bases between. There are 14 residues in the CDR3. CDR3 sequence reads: CASSLTGGGQPQHF. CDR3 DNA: TGTGCCAGCAGCCTCACAGGCGGTGGGCAGCCCCAGCATTTT.

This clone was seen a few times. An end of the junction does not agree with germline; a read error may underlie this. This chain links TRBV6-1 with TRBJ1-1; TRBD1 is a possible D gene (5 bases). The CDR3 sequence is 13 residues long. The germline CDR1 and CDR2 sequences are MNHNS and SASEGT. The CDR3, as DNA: TGTGTCAGCAGCTTTAGGGGCGCCACTGAAGCTTTCTTT. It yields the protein CVSSFRGATEAFF.

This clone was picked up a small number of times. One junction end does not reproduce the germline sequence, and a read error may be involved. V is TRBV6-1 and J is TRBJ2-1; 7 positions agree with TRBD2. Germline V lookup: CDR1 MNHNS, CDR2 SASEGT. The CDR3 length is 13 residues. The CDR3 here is CVSGTDKWDEQFF. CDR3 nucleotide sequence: TGTGTCAGCGGGACCGACAAGTGGGATGAGCAGTTCTTC.

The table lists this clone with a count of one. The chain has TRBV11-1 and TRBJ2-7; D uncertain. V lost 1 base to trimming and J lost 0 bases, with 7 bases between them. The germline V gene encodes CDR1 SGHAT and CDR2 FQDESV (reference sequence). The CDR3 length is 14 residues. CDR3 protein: CASSLEAVSYEQYF. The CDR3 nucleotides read TGTGCCAGCAGCTTAGAGGCGGTCTCCTACGAGCAGTACTTC.

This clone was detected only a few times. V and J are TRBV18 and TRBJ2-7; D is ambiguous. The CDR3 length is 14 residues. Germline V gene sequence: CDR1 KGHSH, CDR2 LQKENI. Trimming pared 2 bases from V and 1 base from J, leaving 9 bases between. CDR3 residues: CASSPVGQSYEQYF. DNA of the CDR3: TGTGCCAGCTCACCAGTAGGTCAGTCCTACGAGCAGTACTTC.

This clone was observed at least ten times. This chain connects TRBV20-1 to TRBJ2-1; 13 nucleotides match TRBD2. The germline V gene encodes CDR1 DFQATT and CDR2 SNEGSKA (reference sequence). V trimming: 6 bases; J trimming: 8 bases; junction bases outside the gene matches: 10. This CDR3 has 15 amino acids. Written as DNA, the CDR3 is TGCAGTGCGCCATCCGGGACTAGCGGGGAAGATGAGCAGTTCTTC. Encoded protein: CSAPSGTSGEDEQFF.

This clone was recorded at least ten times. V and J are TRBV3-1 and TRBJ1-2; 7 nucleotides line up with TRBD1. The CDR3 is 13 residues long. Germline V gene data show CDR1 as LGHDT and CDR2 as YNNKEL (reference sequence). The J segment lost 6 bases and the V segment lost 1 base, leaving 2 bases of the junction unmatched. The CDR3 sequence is CASSQAQGDGYTF. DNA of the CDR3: TGTGCCAGCAGCCAAGCCCAGGGGGATGGCTACACCTTC.

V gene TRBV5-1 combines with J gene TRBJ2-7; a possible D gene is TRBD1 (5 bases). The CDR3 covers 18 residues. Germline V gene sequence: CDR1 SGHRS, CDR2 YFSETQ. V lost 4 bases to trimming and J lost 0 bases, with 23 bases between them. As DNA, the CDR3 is TGCGCCAGCAGCCTGGGCGCCTGGGGCGAGCGAAGCTCCTACGAGCAGTACTTC. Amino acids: CASSLGAWGERSSYEQYF.

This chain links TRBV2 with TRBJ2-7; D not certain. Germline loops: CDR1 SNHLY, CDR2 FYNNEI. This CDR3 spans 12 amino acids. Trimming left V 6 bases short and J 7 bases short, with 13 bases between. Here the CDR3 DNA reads TGTGCCAGCAGATTGGACCGACGGGAGCAGTACTTC. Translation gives CASRLDRREQYF.

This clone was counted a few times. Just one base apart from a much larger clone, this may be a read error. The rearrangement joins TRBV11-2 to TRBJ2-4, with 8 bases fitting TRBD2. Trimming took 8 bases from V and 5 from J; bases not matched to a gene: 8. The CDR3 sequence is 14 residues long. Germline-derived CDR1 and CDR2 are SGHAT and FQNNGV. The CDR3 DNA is TGTGCCAGCGGCGTCCGGGGGGGGGAAAACATTCAGTACTTC. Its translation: CASGVRGGENIQYF.

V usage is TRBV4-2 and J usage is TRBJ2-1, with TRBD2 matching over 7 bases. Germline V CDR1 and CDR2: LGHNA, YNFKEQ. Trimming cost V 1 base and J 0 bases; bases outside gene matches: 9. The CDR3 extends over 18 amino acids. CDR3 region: CASSQGISGPHSYNEQFF. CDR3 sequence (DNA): TGTGCCAGCAGCCAAGGGATTAGCGGGCCCCACTCCTACAATGAGCAGTTCTTC.

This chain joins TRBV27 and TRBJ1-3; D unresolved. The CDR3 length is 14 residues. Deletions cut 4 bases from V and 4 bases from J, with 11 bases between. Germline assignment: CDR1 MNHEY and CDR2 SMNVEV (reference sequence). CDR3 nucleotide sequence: TGTGCCAGCAGTTCGAGGCCACAGGGAAACACCATATATTTT. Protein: CASSSRPQGNTIYF.

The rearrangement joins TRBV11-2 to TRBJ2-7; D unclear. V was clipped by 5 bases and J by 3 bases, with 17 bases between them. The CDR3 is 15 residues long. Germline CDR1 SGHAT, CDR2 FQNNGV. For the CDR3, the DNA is TGTGCCAGCAGCGTCTACATGGGTTCGAGCTACGAGCAGTACTTC. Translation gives CASSVYMGSSYEQYF.

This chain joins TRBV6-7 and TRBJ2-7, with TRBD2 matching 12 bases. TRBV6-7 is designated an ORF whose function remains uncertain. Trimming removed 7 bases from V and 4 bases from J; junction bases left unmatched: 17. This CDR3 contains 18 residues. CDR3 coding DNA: TGTGCCAGCATCCCCGAGCGGCTAGCGGGAGGGCCGGTATACGAGCAGTACTTC. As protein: CASIPERLAGGPVYEQYF.

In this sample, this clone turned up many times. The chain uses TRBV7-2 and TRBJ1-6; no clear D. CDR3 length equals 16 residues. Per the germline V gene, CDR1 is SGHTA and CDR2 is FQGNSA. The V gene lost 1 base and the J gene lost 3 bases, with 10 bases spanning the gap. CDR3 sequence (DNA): TGTGCCAGCAGCTTAGTAGTGCAGAGCTATAATTCACCCCTCCACTTT. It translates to CASSLVVQSYNSPLHF.

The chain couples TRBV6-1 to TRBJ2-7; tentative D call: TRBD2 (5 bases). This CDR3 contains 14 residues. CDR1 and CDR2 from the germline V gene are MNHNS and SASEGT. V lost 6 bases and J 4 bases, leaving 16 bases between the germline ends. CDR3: CASRVGSGSYEQYF. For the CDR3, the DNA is TGTGCCAGCAGGGTGGGGTCGGGGTCGTACGAGCAGTACTTC.

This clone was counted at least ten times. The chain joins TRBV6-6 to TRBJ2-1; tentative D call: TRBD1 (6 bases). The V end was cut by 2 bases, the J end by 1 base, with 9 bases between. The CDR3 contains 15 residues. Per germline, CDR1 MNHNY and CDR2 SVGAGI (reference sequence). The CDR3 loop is CASSYVQGSYNEQFF. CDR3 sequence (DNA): TGTGCCAGCAGTTACGTGCAGGGGTCCTACAATGAGCAGTTCTTC.

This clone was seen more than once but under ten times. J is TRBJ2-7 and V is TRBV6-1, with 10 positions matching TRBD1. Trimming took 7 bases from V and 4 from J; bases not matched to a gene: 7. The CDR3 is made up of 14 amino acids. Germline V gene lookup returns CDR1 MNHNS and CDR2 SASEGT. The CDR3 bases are TGTGCCAGCATACCGGGACAGGGGTCTTACGAGCAGTACTTC. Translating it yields CASIPGQGSYEQYF.

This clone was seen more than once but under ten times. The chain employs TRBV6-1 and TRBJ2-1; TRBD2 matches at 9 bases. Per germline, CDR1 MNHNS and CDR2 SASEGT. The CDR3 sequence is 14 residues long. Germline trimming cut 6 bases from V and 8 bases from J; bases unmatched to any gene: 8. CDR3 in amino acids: CASRPGTSLHEQFF. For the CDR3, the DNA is TGTGCCAGCAGGCCAGGGACTAGCTTGCATGAGCAGTTCTTC.

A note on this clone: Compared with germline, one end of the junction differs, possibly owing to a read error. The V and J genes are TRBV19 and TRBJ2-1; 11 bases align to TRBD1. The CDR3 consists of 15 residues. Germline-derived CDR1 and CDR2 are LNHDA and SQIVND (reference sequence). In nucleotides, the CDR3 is TGCGCCAGTGGTGTCGGACAGGGGGCCTTTAATGAGCAGTTCTTC. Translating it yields CASGVGQGAFNEQFF.

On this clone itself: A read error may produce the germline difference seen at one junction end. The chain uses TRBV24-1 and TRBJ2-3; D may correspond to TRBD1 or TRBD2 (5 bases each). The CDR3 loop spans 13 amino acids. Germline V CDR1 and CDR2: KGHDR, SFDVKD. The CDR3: CAVWGDSTDMQYF. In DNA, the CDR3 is TGTGCCGTCTGGGGAGACAGCACAGATATGCAGTATTTT.

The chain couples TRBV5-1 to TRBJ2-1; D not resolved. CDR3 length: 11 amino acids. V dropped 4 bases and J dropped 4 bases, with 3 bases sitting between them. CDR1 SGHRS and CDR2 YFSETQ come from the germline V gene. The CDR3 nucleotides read TGCGCCAGCAGCGATTACAATGAGCAGTTCTTC. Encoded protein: CASSDYNEQFF.